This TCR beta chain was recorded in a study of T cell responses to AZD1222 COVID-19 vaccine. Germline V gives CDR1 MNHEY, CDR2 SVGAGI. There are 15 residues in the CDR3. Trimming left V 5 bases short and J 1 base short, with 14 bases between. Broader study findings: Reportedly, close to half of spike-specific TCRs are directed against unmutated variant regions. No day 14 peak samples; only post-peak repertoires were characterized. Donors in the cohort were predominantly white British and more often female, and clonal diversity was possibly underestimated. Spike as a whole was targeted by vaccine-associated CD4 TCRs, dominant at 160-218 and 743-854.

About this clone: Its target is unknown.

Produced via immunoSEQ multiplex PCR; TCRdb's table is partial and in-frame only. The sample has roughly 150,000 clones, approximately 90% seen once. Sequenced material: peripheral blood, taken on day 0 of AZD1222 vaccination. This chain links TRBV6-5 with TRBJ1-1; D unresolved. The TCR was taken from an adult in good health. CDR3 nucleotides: TGTGCCAGCAGTCCTTTGACGGAGGGGAACACTGAAGCTTTCTTT. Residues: CASSPLTEGNTEAFF.